Sequencing of this TCR beta chain was carried out in a study of blood T cell repertoires in COVID-19. The CDR3 sequence is 16 residues long. CDR1 LGHDT and CDR2 YNNKEL come from the germline V gene (reference sequence). V was trimmed by 1 base and J by 0 bases, leaving 11 bases between them. The study recruited people aged roughly 18 to 100 years across 24 US areas. Data came from immunoSEQ multiplex PCR; TCRdb stores just in-frame clones and leaves some out. The sample carries roughly 380,000 clones, 87% recorded once. The sequenced material came from PBMCs or T cells enriched from blood (not recorded which). J is TRBJ2-3 and V is TRBV3-1 (or the pseudogene TRBV3-2); D ambiguous. The sequence came from a woman aged 30 to 39 who had recovered from COVID-19. The chain's CDR3 is CASSQATEPSTDTQYF. For the CDR3, the DNA is TGTGCCAGCAGCCAAGCGACTGAACCTAGCACAGATACGCAGTATTTT.